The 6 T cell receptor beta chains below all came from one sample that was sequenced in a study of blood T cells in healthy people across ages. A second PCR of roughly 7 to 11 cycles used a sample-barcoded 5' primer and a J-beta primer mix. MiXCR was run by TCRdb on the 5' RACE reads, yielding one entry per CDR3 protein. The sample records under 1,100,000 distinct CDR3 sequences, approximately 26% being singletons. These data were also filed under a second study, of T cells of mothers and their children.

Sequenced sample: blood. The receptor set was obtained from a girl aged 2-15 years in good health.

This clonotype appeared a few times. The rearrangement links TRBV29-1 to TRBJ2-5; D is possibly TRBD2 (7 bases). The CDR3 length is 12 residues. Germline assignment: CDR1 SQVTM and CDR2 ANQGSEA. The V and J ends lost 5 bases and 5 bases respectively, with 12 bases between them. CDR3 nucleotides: TGCAGCGTTCTGGGAGGGGGGGAGACCCAGTACTTC. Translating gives CSVLGGGETQYF.

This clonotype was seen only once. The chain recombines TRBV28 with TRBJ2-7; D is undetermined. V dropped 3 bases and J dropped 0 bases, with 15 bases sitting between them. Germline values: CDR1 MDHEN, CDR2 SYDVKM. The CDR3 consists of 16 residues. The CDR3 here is CASSFDARGPSYEQYF. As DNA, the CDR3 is TGTGCCAGCAGTTTCGATGCCCGCGGCCCCTCCTACGAGCAGTACTTC.

CDR3 DNA: TGTGCCATCAGTGAAGCGGGCAGGGGGCAAGAGACCCAGTACTTC. Amino acid sequence: CAISEAGRGQETQYF. The J gene is TRBJ2-1, the V gene TRBV10-3; D possibly corresponds to TRBD1 (7 bases). The J call may be mistaken, given a closer DNA end match to TRBJ2-5. This CDR3 has 15 residues. Germline V gene lookup returns CDR1 ENHRY and CDR2 SYGVKD.

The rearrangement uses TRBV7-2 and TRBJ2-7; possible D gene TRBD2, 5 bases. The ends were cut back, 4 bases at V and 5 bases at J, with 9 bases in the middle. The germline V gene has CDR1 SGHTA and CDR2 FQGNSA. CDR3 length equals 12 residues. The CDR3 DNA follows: TGTGCCAGCAGCTCGCGGGTCCACGAGCAGTACTTC. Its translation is CASSSRVHEQYF.

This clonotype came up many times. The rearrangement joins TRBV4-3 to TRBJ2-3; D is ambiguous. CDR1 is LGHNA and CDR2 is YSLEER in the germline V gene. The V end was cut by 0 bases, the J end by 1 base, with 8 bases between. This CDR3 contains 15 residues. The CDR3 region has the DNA TGCGCCAGCAGCCAAGACAATGGGGGCACAGATACGCAGTATTTT. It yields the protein CASSQDNGGTDTQYF.

Written as DNA, the CDR3 is TGTGCCATTGGCCGTAAACCAGCAGGGGACAGCTATGGCTACACCTTC. Protein product: CAIGRKPAGDSYGYTF. The chain carries TRBV6-2 or TRBV6-3 and TRBJ1-2; 7 positions match TRBD1. The CDR3 spans 16 residues. Germline V gene data show CDR1 as MNHEY and CDR2 as SVGEGT. V was pared by 10 bases and J by 4 bases, with 18 bases of the junction left unmatched.